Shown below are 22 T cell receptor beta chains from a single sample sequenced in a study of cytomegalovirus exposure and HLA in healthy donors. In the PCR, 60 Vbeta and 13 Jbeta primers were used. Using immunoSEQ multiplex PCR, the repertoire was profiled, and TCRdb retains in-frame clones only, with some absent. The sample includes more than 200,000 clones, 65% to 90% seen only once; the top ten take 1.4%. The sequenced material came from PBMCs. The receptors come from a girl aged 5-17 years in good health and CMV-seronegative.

The CDR3 region is CSVSGGRNTIYF. CDR3 nucleotides: TGCAGCGTGTCGGGGGGCAGAAACACCATATATTTT. The chain couples TRBV29-1 to TRBJ1-3; TRBD1 might be the D (6 bases). Germline assignment: CDR1 SQVTM and CDR2 ANQGSEA. This CDR3 has 12 residues. V was pared by 6 bases and J by 5 bases, with 11 bases between. The whole variable domain, remainder taken from reference TRBV29-1 and TRBJ1-3, is SAVISQKPSRDICQRGTSLTIQCQVDSQVTMMFWYRQQPGQSLTLIATANQGSEATYESGFVIDKFPISRPNLTFSTLTVSNMSPEDSSIYLCSVSGGRNTIYFGEGSWLTVV.

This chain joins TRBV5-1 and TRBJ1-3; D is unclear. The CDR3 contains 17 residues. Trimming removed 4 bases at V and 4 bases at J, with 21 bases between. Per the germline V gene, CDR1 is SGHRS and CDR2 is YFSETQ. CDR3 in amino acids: CASSLPRYGEVGNTIYF. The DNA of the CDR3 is TGCGCCAGCAGCCTCCCGCGGTACGGGGAGGTAGGAAACACCATATATTTT.

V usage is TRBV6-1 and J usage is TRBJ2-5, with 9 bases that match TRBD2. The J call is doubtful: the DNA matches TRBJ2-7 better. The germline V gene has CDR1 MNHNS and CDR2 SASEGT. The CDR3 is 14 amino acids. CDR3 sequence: CASRVAGDSYEQYF. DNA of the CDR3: TGTGCCAGCAGAGTAGCGGGGGACTCCTACGAGCAGTACTTC.

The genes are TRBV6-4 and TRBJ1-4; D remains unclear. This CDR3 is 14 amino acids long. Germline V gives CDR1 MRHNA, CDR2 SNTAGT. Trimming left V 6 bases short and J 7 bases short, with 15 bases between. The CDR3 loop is CASSPDGLSEKLFF. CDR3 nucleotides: TGTGCCAGCAGCCCCGATGGGCTTAGTGAAAAACTGTTTTTT.

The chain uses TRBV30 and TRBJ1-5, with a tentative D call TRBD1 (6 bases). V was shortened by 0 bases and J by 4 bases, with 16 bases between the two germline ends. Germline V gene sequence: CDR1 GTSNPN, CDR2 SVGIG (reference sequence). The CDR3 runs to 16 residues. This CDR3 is CAWSVLNVGTNQPQHF. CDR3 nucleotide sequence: TGTGCCTGGAGTGTATTGAATGTGGGGACAAATCAGCCCCAGCATTTT.

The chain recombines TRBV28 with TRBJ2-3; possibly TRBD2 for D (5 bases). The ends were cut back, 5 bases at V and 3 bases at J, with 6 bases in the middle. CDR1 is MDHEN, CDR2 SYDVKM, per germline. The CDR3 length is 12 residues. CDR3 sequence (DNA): TGTGCCAGCAGTGAGGGTACAGATACGCAGTATTTT. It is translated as CASSEGTDTQYF. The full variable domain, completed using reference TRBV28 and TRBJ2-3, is DVKVTQSSRYLVKRTGEKVFLECVQDMDHENMFWYRQDPGLGLRLIYFSYDVKMKEKGDIPEGYSVSREKKERFSLILESASTNQTSMYLCASSEGTDTQYFGPGTRLTVL.

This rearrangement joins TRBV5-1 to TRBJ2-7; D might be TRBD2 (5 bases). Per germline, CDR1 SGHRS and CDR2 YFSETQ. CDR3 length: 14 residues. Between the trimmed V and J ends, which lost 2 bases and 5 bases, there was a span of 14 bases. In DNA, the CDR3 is TGCGCCAGCAGCTTTAATCGGGGATCGGACGAGCAGTACTTC. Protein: CASSFNRGSDEQYF.

The DNA for the CDR3 is TGTGCCTGGAGTGTAGCGAGACGGGTAGAAGCTTTCTTT. Protein: CAWSVARRVEAFF. The rearrangement uses TRBV30 and TRBJ1-1; D is undetermined. Germline CDR1 is GTSNPN and CDR2 is SVGIG (reference sequence). Trimming took off 0 bases at V and 8 bases at J, with 13 bases between the two ends. The CDR3 contains 13 residues.

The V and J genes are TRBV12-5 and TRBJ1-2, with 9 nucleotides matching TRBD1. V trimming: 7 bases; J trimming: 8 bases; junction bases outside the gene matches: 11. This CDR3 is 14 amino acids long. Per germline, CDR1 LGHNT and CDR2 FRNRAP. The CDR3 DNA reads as TGTGCTAGTGCCCAAAACGGACAGGGGCAGGGCTACACCTTC. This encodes CASAQNGQGQGYTF.

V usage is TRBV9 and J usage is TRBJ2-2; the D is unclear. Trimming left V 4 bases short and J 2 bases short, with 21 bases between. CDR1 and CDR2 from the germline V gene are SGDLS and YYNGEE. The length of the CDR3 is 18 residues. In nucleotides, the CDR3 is TGTGCCAGCAGCCATCTCCCCAAATCTGGCCCCAACACCGGGGAGCTGTTTTTT. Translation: CASSHLPKSGPNTGELFF. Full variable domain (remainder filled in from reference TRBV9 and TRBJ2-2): DSGVTQTPKHLITATGQRVTLRCSPRSGDLSVYWYQQSLDQGLQFLIQYYNGEERAKGNILERFSAQQFPDLHSELNLSSLELGDSALYFCASSHLPKSGPNTGELFFGEGSRLTVL.

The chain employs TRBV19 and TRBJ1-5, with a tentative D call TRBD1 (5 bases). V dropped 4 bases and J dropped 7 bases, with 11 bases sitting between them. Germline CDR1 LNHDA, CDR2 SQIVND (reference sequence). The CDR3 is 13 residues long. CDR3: CASSRGVHQPQHF. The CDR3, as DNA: TGTGCCAGTAGTAGGGGGGTTCACCAGCCCCAGCATTTT.

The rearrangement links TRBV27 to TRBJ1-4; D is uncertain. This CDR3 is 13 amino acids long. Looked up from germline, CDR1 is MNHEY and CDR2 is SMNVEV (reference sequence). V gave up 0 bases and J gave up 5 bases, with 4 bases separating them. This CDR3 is CASSLSANEKLFF. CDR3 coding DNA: TGTGCCAGCAGTTTATCAGCCAATGAAAAACTGTTTTTT.

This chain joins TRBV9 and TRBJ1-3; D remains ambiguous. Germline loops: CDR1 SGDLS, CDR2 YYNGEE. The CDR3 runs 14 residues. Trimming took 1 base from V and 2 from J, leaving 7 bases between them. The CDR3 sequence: CASSVSEAGNTIYF. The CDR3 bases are TGTGCCAGCAGCGTATCAGAGGCTGGAAACACCATATATTTT.

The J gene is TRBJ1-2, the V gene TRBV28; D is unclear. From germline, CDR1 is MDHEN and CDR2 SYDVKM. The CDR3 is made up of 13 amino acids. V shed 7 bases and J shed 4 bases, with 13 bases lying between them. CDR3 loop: CASNPSGIYGYTF. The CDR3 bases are TGTGCCAGCAACCCATCGGGAATCTATGGCTACACCTTC.

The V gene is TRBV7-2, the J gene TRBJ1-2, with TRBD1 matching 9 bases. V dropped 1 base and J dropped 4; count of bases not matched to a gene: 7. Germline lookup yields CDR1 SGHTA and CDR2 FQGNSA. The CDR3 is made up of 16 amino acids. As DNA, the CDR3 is TGTGCCAGCAGCTTAGTTGGGGGACAGGGAGGCTATGGCTACACCTTC. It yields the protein CASSLVGGQGGYGYTF.

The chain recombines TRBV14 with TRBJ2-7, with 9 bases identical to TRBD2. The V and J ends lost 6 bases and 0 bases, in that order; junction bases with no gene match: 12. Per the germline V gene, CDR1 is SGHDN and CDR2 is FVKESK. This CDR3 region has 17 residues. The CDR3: CASSQHQAGGLSYEQYF. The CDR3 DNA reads TGTGCCAGCAGTCAACACCAAGCGGGAGGCCTCTCCTACGAGCAGTACTTC.

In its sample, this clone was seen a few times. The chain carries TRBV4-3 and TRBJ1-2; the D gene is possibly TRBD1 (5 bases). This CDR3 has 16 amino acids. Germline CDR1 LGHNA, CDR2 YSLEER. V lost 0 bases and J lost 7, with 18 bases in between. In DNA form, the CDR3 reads TGCGCCAGCAGCCAAGAGTTGGCAGGGATCATTGGTGGCTACACCTTC. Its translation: CASSQELAGIIGGYTF.

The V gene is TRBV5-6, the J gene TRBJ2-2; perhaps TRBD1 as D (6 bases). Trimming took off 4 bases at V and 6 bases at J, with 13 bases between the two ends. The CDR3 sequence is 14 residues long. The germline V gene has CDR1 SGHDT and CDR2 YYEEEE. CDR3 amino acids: CASSLNRVPGELFF. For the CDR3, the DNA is TGTGCCAGCAGCCTTAACAGGGTTCCCGGGGAGCTGTTTTTT.

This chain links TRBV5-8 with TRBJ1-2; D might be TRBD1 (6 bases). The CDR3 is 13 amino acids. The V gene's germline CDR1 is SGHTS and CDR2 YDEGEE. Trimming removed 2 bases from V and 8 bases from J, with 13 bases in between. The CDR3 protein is CASSFGRQGGYTF. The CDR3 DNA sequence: TGTGCCAGCAGCTTCGGACGCCAGGGGGGCTACACCTTC.

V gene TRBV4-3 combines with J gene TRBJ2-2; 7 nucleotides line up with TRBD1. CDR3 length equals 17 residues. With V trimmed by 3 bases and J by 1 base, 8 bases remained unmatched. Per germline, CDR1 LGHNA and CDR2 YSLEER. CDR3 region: CASSQSPTGKNTGELFF. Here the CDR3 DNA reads TGCGCCAGCAGCCAGTCCCCGACAGGGAAGAACACCGGGGAGCTGTTTTTT.

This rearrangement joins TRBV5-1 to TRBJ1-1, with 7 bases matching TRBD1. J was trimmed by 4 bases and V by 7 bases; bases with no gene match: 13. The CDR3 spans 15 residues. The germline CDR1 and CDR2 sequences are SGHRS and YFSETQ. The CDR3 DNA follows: TGCGCCAGCTCTGCTAGACAGGGAGCCGGCACTGAAGCTTTCTTT. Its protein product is CASSARQGAGTEAFF.

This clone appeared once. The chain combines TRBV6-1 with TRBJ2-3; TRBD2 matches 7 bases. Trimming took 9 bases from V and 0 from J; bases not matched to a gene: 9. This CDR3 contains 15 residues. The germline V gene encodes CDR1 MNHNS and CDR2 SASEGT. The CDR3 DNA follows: TGTGCCAGTAAAAGGCTAGCGGCTAGCACAGATACGCAGTATTTT. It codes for CASKRLAASTDTQYF.